These 14 T cell receptor beta chains originate from one sample sequenced in a study of T cells after yellow fever vaccination. TCRdb fed the 5' RACE reads into MiXCR, producing one record per CDR3 protein. The sample has approximately 90,000 distinct CDR3 sequences, about an eighth seen once. The sample was CD8+ T cells not binding an NS4B(214-222) dextramer, sorted from PBMCs, taken around 3 weeks after the first yellow fever vaccination. These receptors all come from a man aged 18 to 30 who received the YFV17D yellow fever vaccine.

This clonotype was recorded a few times. V usage is TRBV7-9 and J usage is TRBJ2-1; weak D call: TRBD1 (6 bases). Germline CDR1 and CDR2: SEHNR and FQNEAQ (reference sequence). CDR3 length equals 16 residues. V gave up 6 bases and J gave up 0 bases, with 15 bases separating them. CDR3 protein: CASSRQALGSYNEQFF. In DNA, the CDR3 is TGTGCCAGCAGTCGACAGGCCCTCGGCTCCTACAATGAGCAGTTCTTC.

This rearrangement joins TRBV7-6 to TRBJ1-5; D remains unclear. Germline-derived CDR1 and CDR2 are SGHVS and FNYEAQ. V lost 5 bases and J lost 2, with 13 bases in between. The CDR3 contains 15 residues. CDR3 bases: TGTGCCAGCAGCCTCATAGAGGATGGCAATCAGCCCCAGCATTTT. Its translation is CASSLIEDGNQPQHF.

This clonotype was counted between two and nine times. J is TRBJ1-1 and V is TRBV27, with D maybe TRBD1 (5 bases). V was pared by 0 bases and J by 1 base, with 18 bases between. The CDR3 runs 18 residues. In germline, CDR1 is MNHEY, CDR2 SMNVEV (reference sequence). CDR3: CASSLSVIAGDPNTEAFF. The CDR3 coding sequence is TGTGCCAGCAGTTTATCCGTTATTGCCGGGGACCCGAACACTGAAGCTTTCTTT.

In its sample, this clonotype was seen a few times. The chain links TRBV12-3 or TRBV12-4 to TRBJ2-7; tentatively, D is TRBD1 (6 bases). The V end lost 4 bases, the J end lost 3 bases, and 16 bases lay between the germline ends. The CDR3 totals 15 residues. The CDR3 here is CASSSDRDKVYEQYF. CDR3 bases: TGTGCCAGCAGTTCAGACCGGGACAAAGTCTACGAGCAGTACTTC.

As to this clonotype: One junction end disagrees with the germline gene, perhaps due to a read error. This chain links TRBV4-3 with TRBJ1-2; 7 positions match TRBD1. The germline gives CDR1 LGHNA, CDR2 YSLEER. CDR3 length equals 15 residues. CDR3 residues: CASSQETGTAYSYTF. CDR3 in DNA: TGCGCCAGCAGCCAGGAGACTGGGACAGCCTATAGCTACACCTTC.

In its sample, this clonotype was seen a few times. This CDR3 reads CASSYSITGGGGYTF. The CDR3, as DNA: TGTGCCAGCAGTTACTCGATCACCGGGGGAGGAGGCTACACCTTC. The V gene is TRBV6-5, the J gene TRBJ1-2, with a possible D match to TRBD1 (5 bases). The length of the CDR3 is 15 residues. Trimming shortened V by 0 bases and J by 8 bases, and 16 bases separated the two germline ends. Germline assignment: CDR1 MNHEY and CDR2 SVGAGI.

This clonotype turned up a few times. V usage is TRBV7-9 and J usage is TRBJ2-6; no firm D call. Germline CDR1 is SEHNR and CDR2 is FQNEAQ (reference sequence). V dropped 5 bases and J dropped 0 bases, with 11 bases sitting between them. The CDR3 contains 16 residues. CDR3 sequence reads: CASSTPRFSGANVLTF. The CDR3 DNA reads TGTGCCAGCAGCACCCCGCGATTCTCTGGGGCCAACGTCCTGACTTTC.

A few counts support this clonotype. The chain links TRBV5-4 to TRBJ2-1; possible D gene TRBD1, 5 bases. The V gene's germline CDR1 is SGHNT and CDR2 YYREEE (reference sequence). The CDR3 sequence is 15 residues long. Trimming left V 4 bases short and J 0 bases short, with 11 bases between. Written as DNA, the CDR3 is TGTGCCAGCAGCCCTGGGGCGCTCTCCTACAATGAGCAGTTCTTC. This encodes CASSPGALSYNEQFF.

This clonotype came up a few times. The junction differs from germline at one of its ends, possibly a read error. This chain links TRBV3-1 with TRBJ1-6; TRBD1 aligns across 12 bases. The CDR3 totals 19 residues. CDR1 is LGHDT and CDR2 is YNNKEL in the germline V gene (reference sequence). In DNA, the CDR3 is TGTGCCTGCAGCCATGGGCCGGGACAGGGGGCGACCTATAATTCACCCCTCCACTTT. It encodes CACSHGPGQGATYNSPLHF.

By its share, this clonotype is medium-sized. This CDR3 is CASSYSTTGELFF. CDR3 nucleotides: TGTGCCAGCAGTTACTCGACCACCGGGGAGCTGTTTTTT. The V call is TRBV6-2 or TRBV6-3, the J call TRBJ2-2, with D hard to call. Germline lookup yields CDR1 MNHEY and CDR2 SVGEGT. CDR3 size: 13 residues. Trimming took off 0 bases at V and 4 bases at J, with 3 bases between the two ends.

The chain joins TRBV11-2 to TRBJ2-7, with D possibly being TRBD2 (5 bases). CDR3 length: 13 residues. Germline CDR1 and CDR2: SGHAT and FQNNGV. Deletions cut 7 bases from V and 2 bases from J, with 12 bases between. The CDR3 DNA is TGTGCCAGCACCTCCCCCGGGGCCTACGAGCAGTACTTC. This translates into CASTSPGAYEQYF.

The chain couples TRBV13 to TRBJ2-7; 8 bases align to TRBD1. The germline V gene has CDR1 PRHDT and CDR2 FYEKMQ (reference sequence). CDR3 length: 10 residues. The junction had 4 bases not matched to a gene; V was cut back by 8 bases and J by 10 bases. The CDR3 DNA reads TGTGCCAGCGGAGGACAGGGACAGTACTTC. It codes for CASGGQGQYF.

The sample holds many counts of this clonotype. The J gene is TRBJ2-2, the V gene TRBV20-1, with 10 bases fitting TRBD1. The CDR3 contains 13 residues. Germline assignment: CDR1 DFQATT and CDR2 SNEGSKA (reference sequence). After removal of 5 bases from V and 4 bases from J, the junction contained 1 base not matched to a gene. The CDR3 DNA follows: TGCAGTGCTTGGGACAGGGGCACCGGGGAGCTGTTTTTT. Protein product: CSAWDRGTGELFF.

V is TRBV27 and J is TRBJ2-1; possibly TRBD1 for D (6 bases). The CDR3 runs 13 residues. CDR1 and CDR2 (germline): MNHEY, SMNVEV (reference sequence). Trimming stripped 6 bases from V and 7 bases from J, with 13 bases between. CDR3 bases: TGTGCCAGCAGACAGACAGGAGGAAATGAGCAGTTCTTC. Translating gives CASRQTGGNEQFF.